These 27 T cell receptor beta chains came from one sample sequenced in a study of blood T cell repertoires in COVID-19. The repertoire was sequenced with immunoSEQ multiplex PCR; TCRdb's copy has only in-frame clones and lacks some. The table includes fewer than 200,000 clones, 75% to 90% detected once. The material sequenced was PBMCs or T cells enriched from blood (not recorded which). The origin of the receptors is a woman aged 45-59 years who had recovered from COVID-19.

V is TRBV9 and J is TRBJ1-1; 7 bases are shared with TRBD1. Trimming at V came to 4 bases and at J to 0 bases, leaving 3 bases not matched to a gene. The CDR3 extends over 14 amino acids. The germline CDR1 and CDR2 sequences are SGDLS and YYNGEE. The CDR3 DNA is TGTGCCAGCAGCCCGGGACAGCTGAACACTGAAGCTTTCTTT. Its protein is CASSPGQLNTEAFF.

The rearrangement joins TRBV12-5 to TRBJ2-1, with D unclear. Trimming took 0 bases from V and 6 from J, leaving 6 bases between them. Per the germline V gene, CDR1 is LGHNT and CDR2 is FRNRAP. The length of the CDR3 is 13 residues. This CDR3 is CASGLVQSNEQFF. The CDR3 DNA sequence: TGTGCTAGTGGTTTGGTACAATCCAATGAGCAGTTCTTC.

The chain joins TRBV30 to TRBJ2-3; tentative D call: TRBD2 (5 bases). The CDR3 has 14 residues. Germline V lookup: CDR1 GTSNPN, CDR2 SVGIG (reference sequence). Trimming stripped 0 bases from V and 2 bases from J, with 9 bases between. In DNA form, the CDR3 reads TGTGCCTGGAGTGTAAGCGGCAACACAGATACGCAGTATTTT. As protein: CAWSVSGNTDTQYF. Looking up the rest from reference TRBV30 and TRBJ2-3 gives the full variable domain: SQTIHQWPATLVQPVGSPLSLECTVEGTSNPNLYWYRQAAGRGLQLLFYSVGIGQISSEVPQNLSASRPQDRQFILSSKKLLLSDSGFYLCAWSVSGNTDTQYFGPGTRLTVL.

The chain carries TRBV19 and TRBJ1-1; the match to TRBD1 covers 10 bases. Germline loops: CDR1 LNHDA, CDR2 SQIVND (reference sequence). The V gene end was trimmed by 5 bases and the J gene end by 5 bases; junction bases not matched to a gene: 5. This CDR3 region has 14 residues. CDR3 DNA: TGTGCCAGTAGTGCCGGGACAGGGGAAACTGAAGCTTTCTTT. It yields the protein CASSAGTGETEAFF.

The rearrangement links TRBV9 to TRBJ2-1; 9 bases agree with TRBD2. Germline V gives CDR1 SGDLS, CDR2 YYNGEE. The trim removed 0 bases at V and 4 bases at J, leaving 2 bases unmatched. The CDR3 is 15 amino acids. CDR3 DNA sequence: TGTGCCAGCAGCGTAGGCGGGAGGGGATACAATGAGCAGTTCTTC. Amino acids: CASSVGGRGYNEQFF.

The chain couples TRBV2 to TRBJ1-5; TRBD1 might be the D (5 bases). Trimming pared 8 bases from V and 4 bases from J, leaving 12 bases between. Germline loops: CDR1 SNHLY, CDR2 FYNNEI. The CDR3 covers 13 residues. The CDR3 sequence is CASAQGGNQPQHF. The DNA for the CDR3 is TGTGCCAGCGCTCAGGGTGGAAATCAGCCCCAGCATTTT.

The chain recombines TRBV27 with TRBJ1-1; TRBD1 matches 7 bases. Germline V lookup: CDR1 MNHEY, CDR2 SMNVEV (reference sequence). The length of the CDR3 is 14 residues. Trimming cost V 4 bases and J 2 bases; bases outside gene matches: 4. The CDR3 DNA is TGTGCCAGCAGTTCTCGACAGGGTAACACTGAAGCTTTCTTT. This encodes CASSSRQGNTEAFF.

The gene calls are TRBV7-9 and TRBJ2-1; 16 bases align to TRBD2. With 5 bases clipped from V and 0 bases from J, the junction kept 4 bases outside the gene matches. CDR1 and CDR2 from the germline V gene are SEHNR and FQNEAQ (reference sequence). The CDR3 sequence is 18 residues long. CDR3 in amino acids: CASSPGLAGGSSYNEQFF. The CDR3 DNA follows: TGTGCCAGCAGCCCGGGACTAGCGGGAGGGAGCTCCTACAATGAGCAGTTCTTC.

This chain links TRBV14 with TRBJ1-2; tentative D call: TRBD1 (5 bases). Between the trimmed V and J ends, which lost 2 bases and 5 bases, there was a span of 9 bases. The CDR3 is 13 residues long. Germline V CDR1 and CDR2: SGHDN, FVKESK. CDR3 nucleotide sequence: TGTGCCAGCAGCCAAACGACAGTTTATGGCTACACCTTC. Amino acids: CASSQTTVYGYTF.

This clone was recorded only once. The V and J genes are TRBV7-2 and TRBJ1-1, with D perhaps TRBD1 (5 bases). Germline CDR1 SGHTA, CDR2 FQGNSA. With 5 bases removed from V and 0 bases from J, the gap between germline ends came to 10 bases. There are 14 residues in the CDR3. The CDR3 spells CASSPGLVNTEAFF. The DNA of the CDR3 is TGTGCCAGCAGCCCAGGGCTCGTGAACACTGAAGCTTTCTTT.

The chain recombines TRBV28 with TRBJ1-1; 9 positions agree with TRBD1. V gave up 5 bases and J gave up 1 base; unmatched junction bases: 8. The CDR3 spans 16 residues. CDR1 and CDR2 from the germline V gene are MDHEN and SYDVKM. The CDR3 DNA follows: TGTGCCAGCAGTCCACACAGGGGGCGGGGGAACACTGAAGCTTTCTTT. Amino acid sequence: CASSPHRGRGNTEAFF.

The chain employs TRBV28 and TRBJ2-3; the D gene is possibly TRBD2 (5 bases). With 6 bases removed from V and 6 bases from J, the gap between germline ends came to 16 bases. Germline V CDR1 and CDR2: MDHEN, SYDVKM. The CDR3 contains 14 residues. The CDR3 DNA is TGTGCCAGCAGCCCCGGACTCGCCCGGGATACGCAGTATTTT. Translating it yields CASSPGLARDTQYF.

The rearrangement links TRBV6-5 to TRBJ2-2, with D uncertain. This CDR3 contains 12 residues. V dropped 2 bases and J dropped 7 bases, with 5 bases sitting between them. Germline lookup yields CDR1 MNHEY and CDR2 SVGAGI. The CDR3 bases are TGTGCCAGCAGTTACCGCGGCGGGGAGCTGTTTTTT. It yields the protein CASSYRGGELFF.

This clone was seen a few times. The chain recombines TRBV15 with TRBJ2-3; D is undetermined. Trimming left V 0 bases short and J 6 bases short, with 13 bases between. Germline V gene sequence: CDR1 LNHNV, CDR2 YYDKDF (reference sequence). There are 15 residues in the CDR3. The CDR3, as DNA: TGTGCCACCAGCAGAGATCCGGCTCGAGCGGATACGCAGTATTTT. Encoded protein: CATSRDPARADTQYF.

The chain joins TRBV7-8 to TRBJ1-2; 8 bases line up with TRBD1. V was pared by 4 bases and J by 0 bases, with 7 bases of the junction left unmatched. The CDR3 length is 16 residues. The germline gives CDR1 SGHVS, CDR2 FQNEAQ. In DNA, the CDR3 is TGTGCCAGCAGCTCTAGGACAGGGCCTTCTAACTATGGCTACACCTTC. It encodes CASSSRTGPSNYGYTF.

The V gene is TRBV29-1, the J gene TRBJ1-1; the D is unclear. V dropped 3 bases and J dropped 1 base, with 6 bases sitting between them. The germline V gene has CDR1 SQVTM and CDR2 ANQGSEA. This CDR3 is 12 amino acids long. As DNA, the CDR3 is TGCAGCGTTGACAAACAGAACACTGAAGCTTTCTTT. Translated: CSVDKQNTEAFF.

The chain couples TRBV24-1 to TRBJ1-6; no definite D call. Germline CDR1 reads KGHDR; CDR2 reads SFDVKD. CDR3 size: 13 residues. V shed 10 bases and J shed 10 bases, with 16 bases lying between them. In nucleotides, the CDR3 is TGTGCCACTTCCGGGAATACGGGGTCACCCCTCCACTTT. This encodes CATSGNTGSPLHF.

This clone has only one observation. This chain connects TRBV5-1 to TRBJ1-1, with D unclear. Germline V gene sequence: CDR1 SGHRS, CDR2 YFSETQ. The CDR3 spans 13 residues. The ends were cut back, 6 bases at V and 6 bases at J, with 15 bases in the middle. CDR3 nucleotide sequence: TGCGCCAGCAACGCCCGGGATAGCTCTGAAGCTTTCTTT. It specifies CASNARDSSEAFF.

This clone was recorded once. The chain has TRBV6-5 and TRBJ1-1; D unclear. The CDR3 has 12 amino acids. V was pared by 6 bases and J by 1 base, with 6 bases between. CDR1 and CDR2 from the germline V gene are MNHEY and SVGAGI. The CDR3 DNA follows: TGTGCCAGCAGGGCTTCGAACACTGAAGCTTTCTTT. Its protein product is CASRASNTEAFF.

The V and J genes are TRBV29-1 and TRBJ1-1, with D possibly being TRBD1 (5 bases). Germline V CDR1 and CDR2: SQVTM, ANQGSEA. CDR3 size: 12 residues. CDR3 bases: TGCACCGCCCGACAGAAGAACACTGAAGCTTTCTTT. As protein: CTARQKNTEAFF.

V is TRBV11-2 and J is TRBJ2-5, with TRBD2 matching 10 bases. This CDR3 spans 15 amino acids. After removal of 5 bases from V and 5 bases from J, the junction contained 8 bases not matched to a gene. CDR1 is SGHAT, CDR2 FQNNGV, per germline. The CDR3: CASSVSGRSGETQYF. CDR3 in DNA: TGTGCCAGCAGCGTTAGCGGGAGGTCCGGGGAGACCCAGTACTTC.

The DNA of the CDR3 is TGTGCCAGCAGTTACGACACCTACTATGGCTACACCTTC. It translates to CASSYDTYYGYTF. This chain joins TRBV6-7 and TRBJ1-2; unclear D gene. Being an ORF, TRBV6-7 has a function that is uncertain. The CDR3 runs 13 residues. Trimming took 2 bases from V and 3 from J, leaving 7 bases between them.

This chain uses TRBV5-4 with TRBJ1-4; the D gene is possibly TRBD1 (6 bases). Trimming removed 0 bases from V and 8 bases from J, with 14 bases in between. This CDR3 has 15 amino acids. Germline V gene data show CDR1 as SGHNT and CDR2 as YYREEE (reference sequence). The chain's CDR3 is CASSLAGGGREKLFF. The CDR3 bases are TGTGCCAGCAGCTTGGCGGGAGGGGGGCGAGAAAAACTGTTTTTT.

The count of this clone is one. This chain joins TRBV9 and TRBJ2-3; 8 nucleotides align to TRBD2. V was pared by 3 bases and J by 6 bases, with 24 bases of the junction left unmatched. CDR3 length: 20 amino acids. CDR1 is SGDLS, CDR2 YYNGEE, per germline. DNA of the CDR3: TGTGCCAGCAGCGAGAGCGGGAGACTAGGGGGGGGAACGCGGTTGGATACGCAGTATTTT. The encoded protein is CASSESGRLGGGTRLDTQYF.

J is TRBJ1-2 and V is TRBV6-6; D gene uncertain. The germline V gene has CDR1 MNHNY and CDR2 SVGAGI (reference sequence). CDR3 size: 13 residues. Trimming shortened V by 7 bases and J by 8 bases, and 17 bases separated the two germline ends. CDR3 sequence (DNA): TGTGCCAGCACCGAACGGTCCCTATTGGGCTACACCTTC. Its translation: CASTERSLLGYTF.

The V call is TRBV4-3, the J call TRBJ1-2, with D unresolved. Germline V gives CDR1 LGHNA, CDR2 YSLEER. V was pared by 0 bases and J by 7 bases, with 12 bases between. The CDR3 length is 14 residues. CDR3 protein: CASSQDPGYPGYTF. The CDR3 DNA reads TGCGCCAGCAGCCAAGATCCCGGGTACCCTGGCTACACCTTC.

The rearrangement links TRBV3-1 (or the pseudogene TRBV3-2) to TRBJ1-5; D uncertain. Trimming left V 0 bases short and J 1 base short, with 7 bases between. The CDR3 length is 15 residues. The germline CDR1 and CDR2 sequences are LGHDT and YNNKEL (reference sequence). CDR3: CASSQDGESNQPQHF. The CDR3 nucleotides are TGTGCCAGCAGCCAAGATGGGGAGAGCAATCAGCCCCAGCATTTT.